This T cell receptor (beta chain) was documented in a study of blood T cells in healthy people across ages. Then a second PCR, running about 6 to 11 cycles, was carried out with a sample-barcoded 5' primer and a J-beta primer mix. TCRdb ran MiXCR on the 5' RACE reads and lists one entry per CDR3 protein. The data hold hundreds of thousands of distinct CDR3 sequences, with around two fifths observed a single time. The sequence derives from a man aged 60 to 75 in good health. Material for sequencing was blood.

The CDR3 nucleotides are TGTGCCAGCAGCTCCGAGGATACTGGGGCCAACGTCCTGACTTTC. Encoded protein: CASSSEDTGANVLTF. The gene calls are TRBV5-4 and TRBJ2-6; D is undetermined. The CDR3 consists of 15 residues. CDR1 SGHNT and CDR2 YYREEE come from the germline V gene (reference sequence). V lost 3 bases to trimming and J lost 2 bases, with 9 bases between them.